The clone carrying this TCR beta chain was observed a single time. Documented time point: cycle 4 day 1 (C4D1), after 5 to 7 weeks of nivolumab. Every patient experienced relapse after autologous stem cell transplantation, and brentuximab vedotin exposure varied. Measured with immunoSEQ multiplex PCR; TCRdb has only the in-frame clones, and not every one. The sample carries roughly 100,000 clones, roughly nine tenths recorded once. This sample is drawn from a study of PD-1 blockade in classical Hodgkin lymphoma. CDR1 is SGHRS, CDR2 YFSETQ, per germline. This CDR3 contains 13 residues. The ends lost 4 bases at V and 7 bases at J; junction bases unmatched: 6.

The V gene is TRBV5-1, the J gene TRBJ1-1, with 8 bases aligning to TRBD1. The TCR comes from a human donor with classical Hodgkin lymphoma. Material: peripheral blood mononuclear cells (PBMCs), obtained before the fourth cycle of nivolumab. CDR3 loop: CASSPGQESEAFF. The CDR3 region has the DNA TGCGCCAGCAGCCCGGGACAGGAAAGTGAAGCTTTCTTT.